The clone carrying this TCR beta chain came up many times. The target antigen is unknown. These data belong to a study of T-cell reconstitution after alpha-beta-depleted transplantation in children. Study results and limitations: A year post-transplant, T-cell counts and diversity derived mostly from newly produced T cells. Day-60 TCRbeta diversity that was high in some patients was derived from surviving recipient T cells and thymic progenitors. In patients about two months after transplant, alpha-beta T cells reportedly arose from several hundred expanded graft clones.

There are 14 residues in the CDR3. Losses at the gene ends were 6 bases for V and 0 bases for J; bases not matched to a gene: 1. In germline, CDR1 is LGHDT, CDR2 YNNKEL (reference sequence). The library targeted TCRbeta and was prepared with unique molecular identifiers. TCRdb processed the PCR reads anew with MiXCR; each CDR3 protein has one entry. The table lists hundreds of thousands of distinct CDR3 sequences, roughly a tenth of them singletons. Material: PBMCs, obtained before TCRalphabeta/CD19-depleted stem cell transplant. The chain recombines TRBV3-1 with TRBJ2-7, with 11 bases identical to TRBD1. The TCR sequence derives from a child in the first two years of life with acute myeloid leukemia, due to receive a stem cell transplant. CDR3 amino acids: CASRGTGGSYEQYF. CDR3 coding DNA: TGTGCCAGCAGGGGGACAGGGGGCTCCTACGAGCAGTACTTC.